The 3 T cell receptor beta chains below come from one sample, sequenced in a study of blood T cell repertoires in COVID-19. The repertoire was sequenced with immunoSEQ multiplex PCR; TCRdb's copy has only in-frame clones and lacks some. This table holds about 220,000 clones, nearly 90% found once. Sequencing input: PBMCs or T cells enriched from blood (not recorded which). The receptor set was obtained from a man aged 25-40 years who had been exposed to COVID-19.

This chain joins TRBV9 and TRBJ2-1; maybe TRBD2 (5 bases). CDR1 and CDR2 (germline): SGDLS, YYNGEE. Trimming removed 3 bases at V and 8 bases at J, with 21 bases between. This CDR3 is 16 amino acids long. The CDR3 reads CASSAGALDEVDEQFF. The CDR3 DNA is TGTGCCAGCAGCGCAGGAGCACTAGATGAGGTCGATGAGCAGTTCTTC.

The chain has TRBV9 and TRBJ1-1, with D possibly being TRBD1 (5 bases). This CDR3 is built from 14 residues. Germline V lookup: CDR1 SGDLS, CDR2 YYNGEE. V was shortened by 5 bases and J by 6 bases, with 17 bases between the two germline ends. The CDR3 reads CASSSTGLSSEAFF. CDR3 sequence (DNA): TGTGCCAGCAGTTCTACAGGACTAAGCTCTGAAGCTTTCTTT.

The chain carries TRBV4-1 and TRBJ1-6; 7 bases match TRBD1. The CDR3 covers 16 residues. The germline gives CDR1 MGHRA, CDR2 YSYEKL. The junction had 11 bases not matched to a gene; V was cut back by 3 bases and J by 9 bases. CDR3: CASSQPRQGRISPLHF. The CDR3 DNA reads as TGCGCCAGCAGCCAGCCCCGACAGGGTCGGATTTCACCCCTCCACTTT.